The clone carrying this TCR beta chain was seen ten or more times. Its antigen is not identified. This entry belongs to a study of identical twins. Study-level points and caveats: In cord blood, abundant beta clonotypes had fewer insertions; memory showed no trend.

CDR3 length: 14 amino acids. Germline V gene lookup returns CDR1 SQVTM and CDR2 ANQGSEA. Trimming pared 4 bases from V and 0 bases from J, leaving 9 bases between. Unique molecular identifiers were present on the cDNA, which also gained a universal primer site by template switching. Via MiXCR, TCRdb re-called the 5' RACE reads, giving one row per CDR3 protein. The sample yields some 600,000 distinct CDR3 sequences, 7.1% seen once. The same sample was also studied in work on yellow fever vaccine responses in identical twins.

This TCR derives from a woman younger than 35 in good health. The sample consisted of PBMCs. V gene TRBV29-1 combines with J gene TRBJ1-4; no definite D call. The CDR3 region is CSVGGGTTNEKLFF. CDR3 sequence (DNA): TGCAGCGTTGGTGGAGGAACAACTAATGAAAAACTGTTTTTT. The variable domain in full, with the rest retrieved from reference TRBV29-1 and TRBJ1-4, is SAVISQKPSRDICQRGTSLTIQCQVDSQVTMMFWYRQQPGQSLTLIATANQGSEATYESGFVIDKFPISRPNLTFSTLTVSNMSPEDSSIYLCSVGGGTTNEKLFFGSGTQLSVL.